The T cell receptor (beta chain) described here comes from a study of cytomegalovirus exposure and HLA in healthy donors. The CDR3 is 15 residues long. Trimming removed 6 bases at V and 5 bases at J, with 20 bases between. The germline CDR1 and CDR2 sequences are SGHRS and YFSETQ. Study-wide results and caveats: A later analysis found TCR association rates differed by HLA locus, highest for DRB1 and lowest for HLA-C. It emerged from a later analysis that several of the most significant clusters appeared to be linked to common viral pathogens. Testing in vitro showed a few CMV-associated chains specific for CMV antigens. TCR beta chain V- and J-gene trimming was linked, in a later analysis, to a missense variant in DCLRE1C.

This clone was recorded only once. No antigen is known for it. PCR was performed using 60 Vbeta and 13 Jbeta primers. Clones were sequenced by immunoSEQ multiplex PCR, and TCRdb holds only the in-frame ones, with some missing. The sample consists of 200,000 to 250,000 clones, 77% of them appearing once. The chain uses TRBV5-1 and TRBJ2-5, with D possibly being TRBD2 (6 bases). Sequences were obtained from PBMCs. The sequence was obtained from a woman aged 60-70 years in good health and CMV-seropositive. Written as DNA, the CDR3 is TGCGCCAGCACCAAGTCCCCGGGGGATGACGAGACCCAGTACTTC. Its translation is CASTKSPGDDETQYF. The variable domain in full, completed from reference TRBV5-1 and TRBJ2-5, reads KAGVTQTPRYLIKTRGQQVTLSCSPISGHRSVSWYQQTPGQGLQFLFEYFSETQRNKGNFPGRFSGRQFSNSRSEMNVSTLELGDSALYLCASTKSPGDDETQYFGPGTRLLVL.